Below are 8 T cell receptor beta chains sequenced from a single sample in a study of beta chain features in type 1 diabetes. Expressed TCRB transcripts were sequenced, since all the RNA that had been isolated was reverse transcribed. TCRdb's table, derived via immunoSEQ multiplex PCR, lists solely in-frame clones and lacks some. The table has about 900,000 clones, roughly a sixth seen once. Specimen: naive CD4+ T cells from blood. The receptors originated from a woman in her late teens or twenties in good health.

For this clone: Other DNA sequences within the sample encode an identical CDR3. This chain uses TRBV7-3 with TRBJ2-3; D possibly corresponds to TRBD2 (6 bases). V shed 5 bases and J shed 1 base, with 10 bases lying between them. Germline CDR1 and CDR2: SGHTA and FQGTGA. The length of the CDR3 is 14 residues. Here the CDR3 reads CASSLGTGTDTQYF. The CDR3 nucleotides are TGTGCCAGCAGCCTAGGGACTGGCACAGATACGCAGTATTTT.

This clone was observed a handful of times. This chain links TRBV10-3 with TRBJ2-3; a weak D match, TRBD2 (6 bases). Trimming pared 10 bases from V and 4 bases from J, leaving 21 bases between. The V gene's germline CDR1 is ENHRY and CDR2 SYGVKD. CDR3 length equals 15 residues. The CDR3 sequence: CATKNEGAGSDTQYF. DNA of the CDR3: TGTGCCACCAAAAACGAGGGTGCGGGATCAGATACGCAGTATTTT.

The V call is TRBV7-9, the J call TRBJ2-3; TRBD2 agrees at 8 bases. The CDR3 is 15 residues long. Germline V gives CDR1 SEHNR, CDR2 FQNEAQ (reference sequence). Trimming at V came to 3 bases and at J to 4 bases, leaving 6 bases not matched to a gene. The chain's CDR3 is CASSFTGGVPDTQYF. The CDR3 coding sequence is TGTGCCAGCAGCTTTACGGGAGGGGTCCCAGATACGCAGTATTTT.

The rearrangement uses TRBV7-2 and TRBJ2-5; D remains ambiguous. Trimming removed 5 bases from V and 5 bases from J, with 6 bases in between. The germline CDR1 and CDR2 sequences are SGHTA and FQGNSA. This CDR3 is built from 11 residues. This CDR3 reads CASSAHETQYF. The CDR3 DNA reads TGTGCCAGCAGCGCCCACGAGACCCAGTACTTC.

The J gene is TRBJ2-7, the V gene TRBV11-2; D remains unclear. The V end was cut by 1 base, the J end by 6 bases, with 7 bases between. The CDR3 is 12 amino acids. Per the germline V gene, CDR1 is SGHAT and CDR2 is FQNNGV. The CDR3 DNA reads TGTGCCAGCAGCTTAGCCGTAGGCGAGCAGTACTTC. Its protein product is CASSLAVGEQYF.

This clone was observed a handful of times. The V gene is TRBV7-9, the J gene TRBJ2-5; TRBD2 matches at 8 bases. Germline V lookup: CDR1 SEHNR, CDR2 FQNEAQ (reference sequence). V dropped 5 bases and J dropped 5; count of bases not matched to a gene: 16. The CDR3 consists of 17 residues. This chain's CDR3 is CASSTRGLGRVAETQYF. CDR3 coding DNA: TGTGCCAGCAGCACTAGAGGCCTCGGGAGGGTGGCTGAGACCCAGTACTTC.

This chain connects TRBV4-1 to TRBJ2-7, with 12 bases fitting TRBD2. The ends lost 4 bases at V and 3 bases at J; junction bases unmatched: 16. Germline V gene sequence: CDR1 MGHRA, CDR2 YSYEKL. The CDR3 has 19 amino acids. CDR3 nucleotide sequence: TGCGCCAGCAGCCTAGTTACCGGGACTAGCGGGTCGGAGTTCTACGAGCAGTACTTC. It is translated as CASSLVTGTSGSEFYEQYF.

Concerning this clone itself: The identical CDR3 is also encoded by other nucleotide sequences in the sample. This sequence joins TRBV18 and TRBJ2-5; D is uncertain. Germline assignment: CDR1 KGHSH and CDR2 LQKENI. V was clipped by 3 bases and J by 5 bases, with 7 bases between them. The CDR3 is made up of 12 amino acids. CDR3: CASSPGQETQYF. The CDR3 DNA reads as TGTGCCAGCTCACCCGGGCAGGAGACCCAGTACTTC.